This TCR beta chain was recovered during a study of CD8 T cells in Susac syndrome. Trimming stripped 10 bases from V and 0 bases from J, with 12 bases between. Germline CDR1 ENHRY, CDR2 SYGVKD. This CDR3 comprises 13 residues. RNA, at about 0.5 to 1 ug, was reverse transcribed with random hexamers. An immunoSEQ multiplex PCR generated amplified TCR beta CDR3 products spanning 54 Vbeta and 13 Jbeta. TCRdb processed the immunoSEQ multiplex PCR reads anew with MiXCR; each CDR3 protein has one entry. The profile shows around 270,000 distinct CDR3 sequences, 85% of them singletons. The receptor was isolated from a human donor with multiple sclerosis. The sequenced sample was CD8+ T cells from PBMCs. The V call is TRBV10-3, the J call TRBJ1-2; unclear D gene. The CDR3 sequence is CATMTPSNYGYTF. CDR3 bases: TGTGCCACAATGACACCTTCTAACTATGGCTACACCTTC.